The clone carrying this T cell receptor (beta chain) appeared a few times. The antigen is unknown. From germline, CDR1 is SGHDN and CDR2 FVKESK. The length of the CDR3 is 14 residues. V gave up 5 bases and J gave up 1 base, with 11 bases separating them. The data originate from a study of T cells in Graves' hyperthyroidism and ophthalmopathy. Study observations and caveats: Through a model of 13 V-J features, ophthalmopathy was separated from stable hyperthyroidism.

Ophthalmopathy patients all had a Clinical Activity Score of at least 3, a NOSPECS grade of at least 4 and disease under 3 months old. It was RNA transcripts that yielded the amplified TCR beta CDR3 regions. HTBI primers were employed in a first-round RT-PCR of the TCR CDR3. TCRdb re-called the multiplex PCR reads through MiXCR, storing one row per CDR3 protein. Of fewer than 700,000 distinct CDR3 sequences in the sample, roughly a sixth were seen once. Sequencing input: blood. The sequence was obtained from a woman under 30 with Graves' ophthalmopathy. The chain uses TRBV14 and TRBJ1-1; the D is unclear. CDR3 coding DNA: TGTGCCAGCAGCAAAAGAAGAGAGAACACTGAAGCTTTCTTT. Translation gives CASSKRRENTEAFF.